This TCR beta chain was captured by sequencing in a study of patients and donors after allogeneic stem cell transplantation. Each CDR3 protein gets one entry after TCRdb re-called the RT-PCR reads with MiXCR. The sample has about 110,000 distinct CDR3 sequences; approximately 40% are singletons. Trimming took 2 bases from V and 3 from J; bases not matched to a gene: 11. This CDR3 has 17 amino acids. Germline lookup yields CDR1 SEHNR and CDR2 FQNEAQ (reference sequence). This clonotype was obtained from a human donor who was either an allogeneic HSCT recipient or a stem cell or donor lymphocyte infusion donor (not recorded which). It is not recorded whose cells these are; they may come from a transplant donor. Specimen: blood, either unsorted or a sorted T cell fraction (not recorded which). This rearrangement joins TRBV7-9 to TRBJ2-5, with 8 nucleotides matching TRBD2. The CDR3 DNA reads TGTGCCAGCAGCTTAAACTATGGAACTAGCGGTAAAGAGACCCAGTACTTC. Protein sequence: CASSLNYGTSGKETQYF.